Below, 27 T cell receptor beta chains from the same sample are listed, as sequenced in a study of blood T cell repertoires in COVID-19. TCRdb's copy holds only in-frame clones and misses some; the assay was immunoSEQ multiplex PCR. The table has some 73,000 clones, 82% seen once. The specimen sequenced was peripheral blood. The receptors were sampled from an older woman with acute or convalescent COVID-19.

This clone showed up just a few times. The chain employs TRBV4-2 and TRBJ2-5; D is unclear. The V end was cut by 4 bases, the J end by 1 base, with 10 bases between. The CDR3 totals 14 residues. From germline, CDR1 is LGHNA and CDR2 YNFKEQ. CDR3 amino acids: CASSLSEAQETQYF. CDR3 sequence (DNA): TGTGCCAGCAGCCTCTCAGAGGCCCAAGAGACCCAGTACTTC.

This chain joins TRBV27 and TRBJ2-1; D is possibly TRBD2 (5 bases). The CDR3 is made up of 14 amino acids. The V gene's germline CDR1 is MNHEY and CDR2 SMNVEV (reference sequence). With 5 bases removed from V and 16 bases from J, the gap between germline ends came to 24 bases. The CDR3 coding sequence is TGTGCCAGCAGTCCGGCGGAAGAGGAGGTCAAGCGATTCTTC. Protein: CASSPAEEEVKRFF.

Judged by abundance, this clone is medium-sized. This rearrangement joins TRBV6-1 to TRBJ1-3; 7 bases are a match to TRBD1. The V gene's germline CDR1 is MNHNS and CDR2 SASEGT. This CDR3 has 18 amino acids. The V and J ends lost 4 bases and 0 bases, in that order; junction bases with no gene match: 12. The CDR3 spells CASSAERGLIFSGNTIYF. DNA of the CDR3: TGTGCCAGCAGTGCCGAGAGGGGGCTGATCTTCTCTGGAAACACCATATATTTT.

The chain is built from TRBV6-5 and TRBJ2-7; 9 bases match TRBD1. This CDR3 comprises 13 residues. Unmatched junction bases numbered 2, after V lost 2 bases and J lost 6 bases. Germline assignment: CDR1 MNHEY and CDR2 SVGAGI. The CDR3 DNA follows: TGTGCCAGCAGTTACGGGACAGGGATCGAGCAGTACTTC. It codes for CASSYGTGIEQYF.

This clone was seen only once. J is TRBJ2-7 and V is TRBV29-1; a possible D gene is TRBD1 (5 bases). Looked up from germline, CDR1 is SQVTM and CDR2 is ANQGSEA. Trimming removed 7 bases at V and 0 bases at J, with 16 bases between. The CDR3 runs 14 residues. The CDR3 nucleotides are TGCAGCGCTCGGCTGACAGCCTCCTCCTACGAGCAGTACTTC. Translating it yields CSARLTASSYEQYF.

The chain uses TRBV5-1 and TRBJ2-2, with D tentatively TRBD2 (7 bases). V was trimmed by 0 bases and J by 7 bases, leaving 13 bases between them. The CDR3 runs 15 residues. Germline CDR1 reads SGHRS; CDR2 reads YFSETQ. DNA for the CDR3: TGCGCCAGCAGCTTGGCAGCGGGACACTTCGGGGAGCTGTTTTTT. It translates to CASSLAAGHFGELFF.

This CDR3 is CASSPEGEANEKLFF. In DNA form, the CDR3 reads TGCGCCAGCAGCCCCGAGGGAGAAGCTAATGAAAAACTGTTTTTT. The V call is TRBV4-1, the J call TRBJ1-4; D remains ambiguous. Trimming stripped 4 bases from V and 3 bases from J, with 12 bases between. CDR3 size: 15 residues. Germline V CDR1 and CDR2: MGHRA, YSYEKL.

The chain joins TRBV5-1 to TRBJ2-7; TRBD2 matches at 16 bases. This CDR3 has 16 amino acids. The V gene end was trimmed by 4 bases and the J gene end by 2 bases; junction bases not matched to a gene: 3. Germline CDR1 and CDR2: SGHRS and YFSETQ. CDR3 loop: CASSPGTSGRAYEQYF. For the CDR3, the DNA is TGCGCCAGCAGCCCCGGGACTAGCGGGAGGGCCTACGAGCAGTACTTC.

The chain uses TRBV28 and TRBJ1-2; D is unclear. V was cut by 1 base and J by 7 bases, with 16 bases left in between. Germline CDR1 MDHEN, CDR2 SYDVKM. This CDR3 is built from 15 residues. In DNA form, the CDR3 reads TGTGCCAGCAGTTTATCGCTCTCAGGTGAAAGTGGCTACACCTTC. This translates into CASSLSLSGESGYTF.

This clone appeared once. The chain is built from TRBV5-1 and TRBJ1-2; 12 positions match TRBD1. Germline V gives CDR1 SGHRS, CDR2 YFSETQ. V was pared by 5 bases and J by 12 bases, with 8 bases of the junction left unmatched. CDR3 length: 13 amino acids. Here the CDR3 DNA reads TGCGCCAGCAGTACCGGGACAGGGGGCCATCACACCTTC. This sequence encodes CASSTGTGGHHTF.

The chain links TRBV30 to TRBJ1-2; tentatively, D is TRBD1 (5 bases). The CDR3 is made up of 11 amino acids. Trimming removed 0 bases from V and 7 bases from J, with 6 bases in between. The germline V gene has CDR1 GTSNPN and CDR2 SVGIG (reference sequence). The CDR3 reads CAWSVGGGYTF. CDR3 nucleotide sequence: TGTGCCTGGAGTGTGGGGGGTGGCTACACCTTC.

CDR3 coding DNA: TGTGCCACCAGCAGAGATTATATCCGAGGTGGAAACACCATATATTTT. Residues: CATSRDYIRGGNTIYF. The rearrangement links TRBV15 to TRBJ1-3; D unclear. The V end lost 0 bases, the J end lost 3 bases, and 12 bases lay between the germline ends. The CDR3 spans 16 residues. Germline CDR1 LNHNV, CDR2 YYDKDF (reference sequence).

For this clone: Lacking the conserved final phenylalanine or tryptophan, this CDR3 likely reflects a read error. The limits of the CDR3 on the DNA are not certain, so only TCRdb's listed CDR3 is given. The chain has TRBV23-1 and TRBJ1-4; TRBD1 reflects the table's D call only, with no check against the DNA. TRBV23-1 is marked as an open reading frame, function uncertain. The CDR3 region is 14 residues in length, termini included. The CDR3 here is CASSLMADRPSSFV.

The chain has TRBV6-2 or TRBV6-3 and TRBJ1-2, with 7 bases matching TRBD1. V dropped 5 bases and J dropped 3; count of bases not matched to a gene: 3. Germline V gene lookup returns CDR1 MNHEY and CDR2 SVGEGT. The CDR3 has 13 residues. CDR3 DNA: TGTGCCAGCAGTACCGGGACAGACTATGGCTACACCTTC. Residues: CASSTGTDYGYTF.

The chain has TRBV5-6 and TRBJ1-1; no clear D. The CDR3 totals 14 residues. The germline V and J ends were trimmed by 2 bases and 0 bases, with 8 bases remaining between them. Per the germline V gene, CDR1 is SGHDT and CDR2 is YYEEEE. CDR3 bases: TGTGCCAGCAGCTTAGTGGGCCTGAACACTGAAGCTTTCTTT. This sequence encodes CASSLVGLNTEAFF.

The chain combines TRBV19 with TRBJ1-4; TRBD1 matches at 7 bases. The ends lost 6 bases at V and 5 bases at J; junction bases unmatched: 9. Germline CDR1 and CDR2: LNHDA and SQIVND (reference sequence). The CDR3 length is 15 residues. CDR3 loop: CASSTLQGRNEKLFF. The CDR3 bases are TGTGCCAGTAGCACATTACAGGGGCGAAATGAAAAACTGTTTTTT.

The chain links TRBV28 to TRBJ1-4, with TRBD1 identical over 7 bases. V shed 2 bases and J 8 bases; nucleotides not matched to a gene: 8. Germline values: CDR1 MDHEN, CDR2 SYDVKM. The CDR3 is made up of 15 amino acids. The CDR3 region has the DNA TGTGCCAGCAGTTTACCTGCAGGGGGGACCGAAAAACTGTTTTTT. Its translation: CASSLPAGGTEKLFF. The variable domain in full, with the rest retrieved from reference TRBV28 and TRBJ1-4, is DVKVTQSSRYLVKRTGEKVFLECVQDMDHENMFWYRQDPGLGLRLIYFSYDVKMKEKGDIPEGYSVSREKKERFSLILESASTNQTSMYLCASSLPAGGTEKLFFGSGTQLSVL.

The V gene is TRBV6-6, the J gene TRBJ1-5; D is perhaps TRBD1 (5 bases). Deletions cut 5 bases from V and 3 bases from J, with 14 bases between. CDR3 length: 15 residues. The germline V gene has CDR1 MNHNY and CDR2 SVGAGI (reference sequence). Here the CDR3 DNA reads TGTGCCAGCAGTACCCTTCCGGGGGTCAATCAGCCCCAGCATTTT. Amino acid sequence: CASSTLPGVNQPQHF.

The chain uses TRBV29-1 and TRBJ1-2; unclear D gene. The germline gives CDR1 SQVTM, CDR2 ANQGSEA. The germline V and J ends were trimmed by 2 bases and 7 bases, with 8 bases remaining between them. The CDR3 loop spans 11 amino acids. CDR3 sequence: CSVELAGGYTF. The CDR3, as DNA: TGCAGCGTTGAATTGGCGGGTGGCTACACCTTC.

J is TRBJ2-5 and V is TRBV2; D may be TRBD1 (6 bases). The germline V and J ends were trimmed by 4 bases and 1 base, with 13 bases remaining between them. CDR3 size: 15 residues. Germline CDR1 is SNHLY and CDR2 is FYNNEI. The CDR3 DNA sequence: TGTGCCAGCAGTGGGGGGCGGCGGATCCAAGAGACCCAGTACTTC. Translation: CASSGGRRIQETQYF.

This rearrangement joins TRBV28 to TRBJ1-6, with TRBD1 matching 11 bases. V was pared by 8 bases and J by 7 bases, with 10 bases of the junction left unmatched. Germline CDR1 reads MDHEN; CDR2 reads SYDVKM. The CDR3 totals 16 residues. The CDR3 sequence: CASRDRGVSENSPLHF. CDR3 in DNA: TGTGCCAGCCGGGACAGGGGGGTTTCCGAGAATTCACCCCTCCACTTT.

There are a few counts of this clone. CDR3 loop: CAWSRYSNQPQHF. Written as DNA, the CDR3 is TGTGCCTGGAGCCGGTATAGCAATCAGCCCCAGCATTTT. The V gene is TRBV30, the J gene TRBJ1-5; D is undetermined. CDR3 length equals 13 residues. V was pared by 3 bases and J by 0 bases, with 6 bases between. Germline values: CDR1 GTSNPN, CDR2 SVGIG (reference sequence).

The DNA for the CDR3 is TGTGCCAGCTCACCAGGGGACAGCCAGTTCTATGGCTACACCTTC. Translation: CASSPGDSQFYGYTF. This chain links TRBV18 with TRBJ1-2, with 7 bases lining up with TRBD1. This CDR3 has 15 amino acids. CDR1 is KGHSH and CDR2 is LQKENI in the germline V gene. The junction had 7 bases not matched to a gene; V was cut back by 2 bases and J by 4 bases.

As for this clone: At the DNA level, this CDR3 is encoded by other sequences in the same sample as well. This chain connects TRBV18 to TRBJ2-3, with TRBD1 matching 7 bases. The CDR3 consists of 15 residues. J was trimmed by 0 bases and V by 2 bases; bases with no gene match: 2. In germline, CDR1 is KGHSH, CDR2 LQKENI. CDR3 coding DNA: TGTGCCAGCTCACCAGCGACAGGGAGCACAGATACGCAGTATTTT. Its translation is CASSPATGSTDTQYF.

The chain is built from TRBV19 and TRBJ2-7; D gene uncertain. The V gene's germline CDR1 is LNHDA and CDR2 SQIVND (reference sequence). The V and J ends lost 4 bases and 7 bases respectively, with 11 bases between them. CDR3 length: 12 residues. The CDR3 loop is CASSSRLQEQYF. CDR3 DNA sequence: TGTGCCAGTAGTAGTCGCCTGCAGGAGCAGTACTTC. The full variable domain, rest sourced from reference TRBV19 and TRBJ2-7, is DGGITQSPKYLFRKEGQNVTLSCEQNLNHDAMYWYRQDPGQGLRLIYYSQIVNDFQKGDIAEGYSVSREKKESFPLTVTSAQKNPTAFYLCASSSRLQEQYFGPGTRLTVT.

This clone was detected only a few times. The chain combines TRBV6-6 with TRBJ1-5; D may be TRBD1 (6 bases). The germline gives CDR1 MNHNY, CDR2 SVGAGI (reference sequence). Trimming stripped 5 bases from V and 2 bases from J, with 16 bases between. The CDR3 spans 16 residues. The CDR3 loop reads CASSLLGAGGNQPQHF. For the CDR3, the DNA is TGTGCCAGCAGTCTTCTGGGGGCTGGAGGCAATCAGCCCCAGCATTTT.

This clone came up a few times. The V call is TRBV21-1, the J call TRBJ2-2; the table's D call, TRBD1, has no DNA check behind it. TRBV21-1 is assigned pseudogene status. The CDR3 has 16 residues. CDR3 sequence: CASVRRQWYSTGELFF. CDR3 sequence (DNA): TGTGCCAGCGTGAGGAGACAGTGGTACTCCACCGGGGAGCTGTTTTTT.